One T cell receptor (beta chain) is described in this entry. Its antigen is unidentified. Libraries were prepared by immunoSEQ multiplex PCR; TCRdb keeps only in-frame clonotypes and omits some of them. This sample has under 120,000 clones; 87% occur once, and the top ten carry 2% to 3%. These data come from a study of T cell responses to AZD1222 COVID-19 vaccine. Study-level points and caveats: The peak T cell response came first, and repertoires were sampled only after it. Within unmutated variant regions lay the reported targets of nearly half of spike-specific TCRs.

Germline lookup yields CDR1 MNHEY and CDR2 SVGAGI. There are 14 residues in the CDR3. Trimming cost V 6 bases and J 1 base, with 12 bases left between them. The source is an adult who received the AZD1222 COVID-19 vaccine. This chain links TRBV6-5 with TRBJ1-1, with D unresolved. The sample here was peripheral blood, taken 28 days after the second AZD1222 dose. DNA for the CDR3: TGTGCCAGCAGCCTCGGGCTTAGGAACACTGAAGCTTTCTTT. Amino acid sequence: CASSLGLRNTEAFF.